These 32 T cell receptor beta chains originate from one sample sequenced in a study of shared clonotypes between healthy human individuals. Here immunoSEQ multiplex PCR was the method, and the copy in TCRdb shows in-frame clones only, minus some. Among approximately 1,000,000 clones listed, about four fifths were seen once. Sequenced sample: memory CD4+ T cells from PBMCs. As to subset: CD45RA-negative fraction. These TCRs come from a man aged 18 to 30 in good health. Some clones in this sample may be carry-over from other donors' samples.

This chain uses TRBV7-9 with TRBJ2-5, with D possibly being TRBD1 or TRBD2 (5 bases each). The assigned J gene may be wrong: the sequence end matches TRBJ2-7 better. This CDR3 has 15 residues. Germline CDR1 SEHNR, CDR2 FQNEAQ (reference sequence). CDR3 region: CASSFTGTVGDEQYF. The CDR3 coding sequence is TGTGCCAGCAGCTTTACCGGGACGGTCGGTGACGAGCAGTACTTC.

The chain carries TRBV18 and TRBJ2-3, with 10 bases matching TRBD2. The CDR3 contains 19 residues. Per the germline V gene, CDR1 is KGHSH and CDR2 is LQKENI. The junction had 12 bases not matched to a gene; V was cut back by 3 bases and J by 0 bases. DNA of the CDR3: TGTGCCAGCTCACCCACTCACTCTACTAGCGGGACTAGCACAGATACGCAGTATTTT. This translates into CASSPTHSTSGTSTDTQYF.

J is TRBJ2-1 and V is TRBV7-7; D may be TRBD1 or TRBD2 (6 bases each). Trimming took 5 bases from V and 0 from J, leaving 11 bases between them. This CDR3 region has 15 residues. Germline CDR1 SSHAT, CDR2 FNYEAQ (reference sequence). CDR3 coding DNA: TGTGCCAGCAGCCGAGGGGGGAGCTCCTACAATGAGCAGTTCTTC. Encoded protein: CASSRGGSSYNEQFF.

The rearrangement links TRBV7-2 to TRBJ2-2; D is possibly TRBD2 (6 bases). The CDR3 is 15 residues long. Germline CDR1 SGHTA, CDR2 FQGNSA. Trimming cost V 1 base and J 5 bases, with 11 bases left between them. CDR3 region: CASSLDGSGTGELFF. The CDR3 DNA reads TGTGCCAGCAGCTTAGACGGGAGTGGGACCGGGGAGCTGTTTTTT.

The chain employs TRBV5-1 and TRBJ2-7; D is uncertain. The CDR3 runs to 13 residues. Germline V lookup: CDR1 SGHRS, CDR2 YFSETQ. Trimming pared 0 bases from V and 7 bases from J, leaving 11 bases between. CDR3 amino acids: CASSLVVRREQYF. The CDR3 DNA reads as TGCGCCAGCAGCTTGGTGGTGAGGCGGGAGCAGTACTTC. Full variable domain (outside the CDR3, taken from reference TRBV5-1 and TRBJ2-7): KAGVTQTPRYLIKTRGQQVTLSCSPISGHRSVSWYQQTPGQGLQFLFEYFSETQRNKGNFPGRFSGRQFSNSRSEMNVSTLELGDSALYLCASSLVVRREQYFGPGTRLTVT.

This clone was found a few times. A read error may be the cause here, since a much bigger clone is one base away. The chain is built from TRBV7-3 and TRBJ2-7; D ambiguous. CDR1 SGHTA and CDR2 FQGTGA come from the germline V gene. The V end was cut by 2 bases, the J end by 0 bases, with 2 bases between. The CDR3 has 12 amino acids. DNA for the CDR3: TGTGCCAGCAGCTTACACTCCTACGAGCAGTACTTC. This sequence encodes CASSLHSYEQYF.

This clone was recorded once. The chain has TRBV2 and TRBJ2-1; 12 bases are a match to TRBD2. V gave up 8 bases and J gave up 0 bases; unmatched junction bases: 11. The CDR3 contains 18 residues. The germline V gene encodes CDR1 SNHLY and CDR2 FYNNEI. The chain's CDR3 is CASGRTSGAIRSYNEQFF. Written as DNA, the CDR3 is TGTGCCAGCGGGAGGACTAGCGGGGCTATCCGCTCCTACAATGAGCAGTTCTTC.

The chain recombines TRBV7-8 with TRBJ1-5, with 8 nucleotides matching TRBD1. The junction had 17 bases not matched to a gene; V was cut back by 5 bases and J by 5 bases. This CDR3 is built from 18 residues. Germline V CDR1 and CDR2: SGHVS, FQNEAQ. DNA for the CDR3: TGTGCCAGCAGCCCCCGACAGGGGCCTATGGCCGTATATCAGCCCCAGCATTTT. This sequence encodes CASSPRQGPMAVYQPQHF.

The chain joins TRBV28 to TRBJ2-4, with unresolved D. The germline V and J ends were trimmed by 2 bases and 1 base, with 9 bases remaining between them. Germline CDR1 reads MDHEN; CDR2 reads SYDVKM. The CDR3 is 15 amino acids. CDR3 in DNA: TGTGCCAGCAGTTTAGCAGGTGGGGCCAAAAACATTCAGTACTTC. Its protein product is CASSLAGGAKNIQYF.

The chain couples TRBV27 to TRBJ1-1; TRBD1 might be the D (6 bases). CDR3 size: 15 residues. V was trimmed by 10 bases and J by 3 bases, leaving 21 bases between them. Germline assignment: CDR1 MNHEY and CDR2 SMNVEV (reference sequence). Written as DNA, the CDR3 is TGTGCCACCTTTGGGGGGCGGGGTACATACACTGAAGCTTTCTTT. Residues: CATFGGRGTYTEAFF.

The chain couples TRBV5-4 to TRBJ2-1; D tentatively reads TRBD1 or TRBD2 (5 bases each). The CDR3 sequence is 16 residues long. Germline CDR1 SGHNT, CDR2 YYREEE (reference sequence). Trimming took 4 bases from V and 3 from J, leaving 17 bases between them. CDR3 protein: CASSSSTGTIYNEQFF. CDR3 bases: TGTGCCAGCAGCAGCTCCACCGGGACGATCTACAATGAGCAGTTCTTC.

This clone was detected only once. The genes are TRBV11-3 and TRBJ2-1; 11 bases are a match to TRBD2. Germline V lookup: CDR1 SGHNT, CDR2 YENEEA. The trim removed 4 bases at V and 5 bases at J, leaving 7 bases unmatched. The CDR3 contains 16 residues. CDR3 DNA: TGTGCCAGCAGCTCGGAGAGACTAGCGGGACACAATGAGCAGTTCTTC. Protein sequence: CASSSERLAGHNEQFF.

This chain links TRBV28 with TRBJ2-3; D may match TRBD1 or TRBD2 (5 bases each). V was pared by 5 bases and J by 4 bases, with 16 bases between. Germline-derived CDR1 and CDR2 are MDHEN and SYDVKM. The CDR3 is 15 amino acids. CDR3 bases: TGTGCCAGCAGTCCTCAACCGGGACCGGCAGATACGCAGTATTTT. Its protein product is CASSPQPGPADTQYF.

The chain employs TRBV19 and TRBJ2-7; 8 bases agree with TRBD2. J lost 5 bases, V lost 6 bases, and 12 bases had no gene match. Germline V gene sequence: CDR1 LNHDA, CDR2 SQIVND (reference sequence). CDR3 length: 15 amino acids. The chain's CDR3 is CASRALDSGNNEQYF. In nucleotides, the CDR3 is TGTGCCAGTAGGGCCCTGGATAGCGGGAACAACGAGCAGTACTTC.

Worth noting for this clone: This specimen includes other DNA sequences encoding the same CDR3. CDR3 coding DNA: TGTGCCAGCAGCTTGAGGGGCTCCTACAATGAGCAGTTCTTC. It translates to CASSLRGSYNEQFF. J is TRBJ2-1 and V is TRBV11-3; tentatively, D is TRBD1 or TRBD2 (5 bases each). The CDR3 totals 14 residues. V dropped 3 bases and J dropped 0 bases, with 6 bases sitting between them. Germline lookup yields CDR1 SGHNT and CDR2 YENEEA.

As regards this clone: A much larger clone is a single base away; this may be a read error. The CDR3 bases are TGTGCCAGTATCACAACCCCCGGAGGACCGCCCCAGCATTTT. Translating gives CASITTPGGPPQHF. The V and J genes are TRBV28 and TRBJ1-5, with D unclear. Germline V gene data show CDR1 as MDHEN and CDR2 as SYDVKM. The CDR3 extends over 14 amino acids. Trimming removed 9 bases from V and 9 bases from J, with 21 bases in between. Filled out from reference TRBV28 and TRBJ1-5, the complete variable domain reads DVKVTQSSRYLVKRTGEKVFLECVQDMDHENMFWYRQDPGLGLRLIYFSYDVKMKEKGDIPEGYSVSREKKERFSLILESASTNQTSMYLCASITTPGGPPQHFGDGTRLSIL.

On this clone itself: Other nucleotide sequences from this sample produce the same CDR3. The chain has TRBV11-2 and TRBJ2-2, with D possibly being TRBD2 (7 bases). V was shortened by 8 bases and J by 6 bases, with 13 bases between the two germline ends. Germline V CDR1 and CDR2: SGHAT, FQNNGV. This CDR3 region has 13 residues. The CDR3 sequence is CASRWGGAGELFF. In DNA, the CDR3 is TGTGCCAGCCGTTGGGGGGGCGCCGGGGAGCTGTTTTTT.

This chain links TRBV5-1 with TRBJ2-2; D not resolved. The CDR3 totals 15 residues. The germline V and J ends were trimmed by 0 bases and 7 bases, with 13 bases remaining between them. The germline gives CDR1 SGHRS, CDR2 YFSETQ. Here the CDR3 DNA reads TGCGCCAGCAGCTTGGTATCCTCGTTGTTCGGGGAGCTGTTTTTT. Encoded protein: CASSLVSSLFGELFF.

A note on this clone: It is likely a read error: a sequence one base away is far more abundant. Other DNA sequences from this sample encode an identical CDR3 as well. This chain joins TRBV9 and TRBJ1-1; D unresolved. V dropped 0 bases and J dropped 4 bases, with 7 bases sitting between them. Germline CDR1 and CDR2: SGDLS and YYNGEE. This CDR3 comprises 13 residues. The CDR3 nucleotides read TGTGCCAGCAGCGTAGAGGGAGGCACTGAAGCTTTCTTT. Translation gives CASSVEGGTEAFF.

The chain combines TRBV6-5 with TRBJ1-1; 10 bases map to TRBD1. Germline V gene data show CDR1 as MNHEY and CDR2 as SVGAGI. This CDR3 has 15 amino acids. The junction had 9 bases not matched to a gene; V was cut back by 6 bases and J by 5 bases. In DNA form, the CDR3 reads TGTGCCAGCAGCCGTACGGGACAGGGGAGGACTGAAGCTTTCTTT. Translating it yields CASSRTGQGRTEAFF.

V gene TRBV4-3 combines with J gene TRBJ2-1; 8 bases are shared with TRBD2. CDR3 length equals 15 residues. The germline V gene encodes CDR1 LGHNA and CDR2 YSLEER. Trimming at V came to 0 bases and at J to 13 bases, leaving 11 bases not matched to a gene. This CDR3 is CASSQDTTSGGQQFF. The CDR3 DNA sequence: TGCGCCAGCAGCCAAGATACTACTAGCGGCGGACAACAGTTCTTC.

V usage is TRBV28 and J usage is TRBJ1-6; no clear D gene. V dropped 3 bases and J dropped 9 bases, with 21 bases sitting between them. Germline V gives CDR1 MDHEN, CDR2 SYDVKM. The CDR3 sequence is 17 residues long. CDR3 sequence: CASSFNDPGRERSPLHF. CDR3 bases: TGTGCCAGCAGTTTCAACGACCCGGGGAGGGAGCGTTCACCCCTCCACTTT.

This clone was seen a few times. The rearrangement links TRBV20-1 to TRBJ1-2, with D tentatively TRBD1 (5 bases). CDR3 length: 10 residues. Germline CDR1 and CDR2: DFQATT and SNEGSKA (reference sequence). The ends were cut back, 6 bases at V and 7 bases at J, with 9 bases in the middle. CDR3 sequence reads: CSADTAGYTF. For the CDR3, the DNA is TGCAGTGCGGACACCGCTGGCTACACCTTC.

The V and J genes are TRBV7-2 and TRBJ2-2; either TRBD1 or TRBD2 may fit D (5 bases each). This CDR3 region has 17 residues. The V and J ends lost 3 bases and 4 bases respectively, with 18 bases between them. Germline CDR1 reads SGHTA; CDR2 reads FQGNSA. The CDR3 spells CASSFAFGGWSTGELFF. CDR3 DNA: TGTGCCAGCAGCTTTGCCTTTGGGGGATGGTCCACCGGGGAGCTGTTTTTT. Together with reference TRBV7-2 and TRBJ2-2, the CDR3 gives the full variable domain: GAGVSQSPSNKVTEKGKDVELRCDPISGHTALYWYRQSLGQGLEFLIYFQGNSAPDKSGLPSDRFSAERTGGSVSTLTIQRTQQEDSAVYLCASSFAFGGWSTGELFFGEGSRLTVL.

This rearrangement joins TRBV6-1 to TRBJ1-1, with a possible D match to TRBD1 (5 bases). Germline CDR1 is MNHNS and CDR2 is SASEGT. Trimming cost V 4 bases and J 3 bases, with 12 bases left between them. The CDR3 length is 14 residues. The CDR3: CASSVSRGDTEAFF. The DNA of the CDR3 is TGTGCCAGCAGTGTCTCCCGGGGGGACACTGAAGCTTTCTTT.

The CDR3 here is CASSLLGAGTGETQYF. Written as DNA, the CDR3 is TGCGCCAGCAGCTTGCTTGGCGCGGGCACTGGGGAGACCCAGTACTTC. The chain couples TRBV5-1 to TRBJ2-5, with a tentative D call TRBD2 (5 bases). The V gene lost 1 base and the J gene lost 5 bases, with 18 bases spanning the gap. This CDR3 contains 16 residues. Germline CDR1 SGHRS, CDR2 YFSETQ.

The gene calls are TRBV27 and TRBJ2-7, with D possibly being TRBD1 (6 bases). The CDR3 totals 15 residues. Germline V CDR1 and CDR2: MNHEY, SMNVEV (reference sequence). V gave up 1 base and J gave up 4 bases, with 14 bases separating them. The CDR3 DNA sequence: TGTGCCAGCAGTTTATTGCGCAGGGGTGGGTACGAGCAGTACTTC. It is translated as CASSLLRRGGYEQYF.

At least ten counts were recorded for this clone. The genes are TRBV5-6 and TRBJ1-2; D is uncertain. CDR1 is SGHDT and CDR2 is YYEEEE in the germline V gene. With 4 bases removed from V and 2 bases from J, the gap between germline ends came to 9 bases. The CDR3 totals 13 residues. In nucleotides, the CDR3 is TGTGCCAGCAGCCCGTGGGCGAACTATGGCTACACCTTC. The encoded protein is CASSPWANYGYTF.

The chain links TRBV4-1 to TRBJ1-5; 8 bases match TRBD1. From germline, CDR1 is MGHRA and CDR2 YSYEKL. J lost 6 bases, V lost 0 bases, and 10 bases had no gene match. The CDR3 runs 17 residues. The CDR3 nucleotides are TGCGCCAGCAGCCAAGACCTGGACAGGGTAGCGGTTCAGCCCCAGCATTTT. Translation gives CASSQDLDRVAVQPQHF.

The chain links TRBV30 to TRBJ2-5; 12 nucleotides line up with TRBD2. CDR1 and CDR2 from the germline V gene are GTSNPN and SVGIG (reference sequence). After removal of 3 bases from V and 5 bases from J, the junction contained 4 bases not matched to a gene. The CDR3 is 14 residues long. The CDR3: CAWRLAGGPETQYF. For the CDR3, the DNA is TGTGCCTGGAGACTAGCGGGAGGACCGGAGACCCAGTACTTC.

This chain uses TRBV27 with TRBJ2-2; D may be TRBD1 (7 bases). Germline-derived CDR1 and CDR2 are MNHEY and SMNVEV (reference sequence). CDR3 length equals 14 residues. The V gene lost 7 bases and the J gene lost 4 bases, with 13 bases spanning the gap. This CDR3 reads CASTHQGGTGELFF. CDR3 DNA sequence: TGTGCCAGCACCCATCAGGGGGGCACCGGGGAGCTGTTTTTT.

The V gene is TRBV2, the J gene TRBJ1-3; TRBD1 is a possible D gene (6 bases). The germline gives CDR1 SNHLY, CDR2 FYNNEI. The V gene lost 2 bases and the J gene lost 4 bases, with 15 bases spanning the gap. The CDR3 length is 16 residues. CDR3 sequence reads: CASSEFAGVVGNTIYF. CDR3 coding DNA: TGTGCCAGCAGTGAATTTGCAGGGGTCGTCGGAAACACCATATATTTT.